This T cell receptor beta chain comes out of a study of T cells in Graves' hyperthyroidism and ophthalmopathy. Study-wide results and caveats: From stable hyperthyroidism, ophthalmopathy was separated by a 13 V-J model. Most clonotypes expanded in the thyroid (above 0.001) were also present in blood.

This clonotype was observed at least ten times. Its antigen remains unknown. Lactation, pregnancy, other autoimmune disease or uncontrolled infection led to exclusion of patients. Every diagnosis used clinical symptoms, serum thyroxine and TRAb, thyroid ultrasound and orbital computed tomography. TCR beta CDR3 sequences were amplified from RNA transcripts. TCR CDR3 regions were first amplified by RT-PCR with HTBI primers. Each CDR3 protein gets one entry after TCRdb re-called the multiplex PCR reads with MiXCR. The sample lists under 250,000 distinct CDR3 sequences; about 24% were seen once. Trimming took 0 bases from V and 4 from J; bases not matched to a gene: 9. The CDR3 is 16 residues long. Germline V lookup: CDR1 DFQATT, CDR2 SNEGSKA (reference sequence).

The chain employs TRBV20-1 and TRBJ1-3; 7 bases align to TRBD1. Material for sequencing was blood. The receptor was derived from a woman aged 35 to 49 with Graves' ophthalmopathy. The CDR3: CSARDRDREAGNTIYF. The DNA of the CDR3 is TGCAGTGCTAGAGATAGAGACAGGGAAGCCGGAAACACCATATATTTT.